Below, one TCR beta chain is given with its context. Its antigen is undetermined. Premalignant or tumor cells were enriched by macro-dissection after pathologic assessment. This sample was taken from a study of immune evolution from preneoplasia to lung adenocarcinoma. Study-wide results and limits: Top clone share appeared to fall from AAH through AIS, MIA, adenocarcinoma. Later-stage lesions appeared to have more T cells, more diversity, less clonality.

Libraries were prepared by immunoSEQ multiplex PCR; TCRdb keeps only in-frame clonotypes and omits some of them. Of more than 7,500 clones in the sample, about three quarters are singletons; the top ten hold about 5%. Germline V gives CDR1 SGHNT, CDR2 YENEEA. V was clipped by 3 bases and J by 1 base; unmatched bases: 5. This CDR3 contains 15 residues. The sequenced sample consisted of FFPE minimally invasive lung adenocarcinoma tissue. The chain has TRBV11-3 and TRBJ2-5, with 7 bases fitting TRBD2. This receptor was taken from a person aged 70 to 80 with lung adenocarcinoma. Some clones in this sample may be carry-over from other donors' samples. CDR3 protein: CASSLGLAAQETQYF. CDR3 in DNA: TGTGCCAGCAGCTTGGGGCTAGCGGCCCAAGAGACCCAGTACTTC.